These 30 T cell receptor beta chains were all obtained from the same sample, sequenced in a study of post-analysis software for immune sequencing data. General study points: Elevated frequency relative to controls characterized roughly five TRBV segments in patients, TRBV5-6, TRBV5-1 and TRBV20-1 among them.

Presence of unique molecular identifiers characterized the TCR beta cDNA libraries. One entry per CDR3 protein, called by TCRdb with MiXCR from the PCR reads. The sample has roughly 410,000 distinct CDR3 sequences, approximately 38% seen once. These receptors are not linked to any known antigen. The specimen was blood. These receptor sequences come from a girl under 18 with multiple sclerosis.

This clonotype was detected once. The chain combines TRBV6-6 with TRBJ1-4; D ambiguous. The ends were cut back, 1 base at V and 7 bases at J, with 4 bases in the middle. Per germline, CDR1 MNHNY and CDR2 SVGAGI (reference sequence). This CDR3 spans 12 amino acids. The CDR3 region has the DNA TGTGCCAGCAGTTACTACCGTGAAAAACTGTTTTTT. As protein: CASSYYREKLFF.

J is TRBJ1-6 and V is TRBV6-1, with D unclear. CDR1 MNHNS and CDR2 SASEGT come from the germline V gene. The CDR3 length is 15 residues. Between the trimmed V and J ends, which lost 7 bases and 4 bases, there was a span of 14 bases. The CDR3 loop is CASIPISGYNSPLHF. CDR3 DNA: TGTGCCAGCATCCCCATTTCAGGATATAATTCACCCCTCCACTTT.

The J gene is TRBJ2-7, the V gene TRBV12-3 or TRBV12-4; D unclear. The CDR3 extends over 15 amino acids. Trimming took 3 bases from V and 0 from J, leaving 12 bases between them. CDR3 coding DNA: TGTGCCAGCAGTTTGTGGCAGTTCACCTCCTACGAGCAGTACTTC. It is translated as CASSLWQFTSYEQYF.

This clonotype has a handful of counts. V usage is TRBV20-1 and J usage is TRBJ2-7, with 8 nucleotides matching TRBD1. The CDR3 loop spans 14 amino acids. V shed 6 bases, J shed 5 bases, and the junction held 12 bases outside the gene matches. CDR1 is DFQATT, CDR2 SNEGSKA, per germline (reference sequence). The CDR3: CSAPDSAGGDEQYF. As DNA, the CDR3 is TGCAGTGCCCCAGATTCGGCAGGGGGCGACGAGCAGTACTTC.

J is TRBJ2-2 and V is TRBV6-5; 8 nucleotides match TRBD1. The CDR3 totals 17 residues. V lost 0 bases, J lost 7 bases, and 10 bases stayed unmatched. Germline CDR1 reads MNHEY; CDR2 reads SVGAGI. This CDR3 is CASSYSLQGARGGELFF. The DNA of the CDR3 is TGTGCCAGCAGTTACTCGTTGCAGGGGGCTCGGGGCGGGGAGCTGTTTTTT.

The CDR3: CASRGTSGQNYNEQFF. The DNA for the CDR3 is TGCGCCAGCAGAGGTACCTCGGGACAAAATTACAATGAGCAGTTCTTC. J is TRBJ2-1 and V is TRBV5-1, with D possibly being TRBD1 (6 bases). CDR1 SGHRS and CDR2 YFSETQ come from the germline V gene. The CDR3 totals 16 residues. V was cut by 5 bases and J by 4 bases, with 19 bases left in between.

The chain uses TRBV4-2 and TRBJ2-1, with 12 bases identical to TRBD2. The CDR3 sequence is 17 residues long. The junction had 6 bases not matched to a gene; V was cut back by 0 bases and J by 6 bases. Per the germline V gene, CDR1 is LGHNA and CDR2 is YNFKEQ. In nucleotides, the CDR3 is TGTGCCAGCAGCCAAGATCTAAGGACTAGCGGGGCCAATGAGCAGTTCTTC. Its translation: CASSQDLRTSGANEQFF.

The chain links TRBV27 to TRBJ2-1, with D uncertain. Germline-derived CDR1 and CDR2 are MNHEY and SMNVEV (reference sequence). There are 13 residues in the CDR3. Trimming cost V 3 bases and J 5 bases, with 8 bases left between them. In nucleotides, the CDR3 is TGTGCCAGCAGTTTTATAGTCCACAATGAGCAGTTCTTC. Its translation: CASSFIVHNEQFF.

This clonotype was seen more than once but under ten times. The J gene is TRBJ2-1, the V gene TRBV6-5; the match to TRBD2 covers 8 bases. V gave up 5 bases and J gave up 2 bases; unmatched junction bases: 11. CDR1 and CDR2 (germline): MNHEY, SVGAGI. This CDR3 contains 17 residues. CDR3 loop: CASSTSLLAGPYNEQFF. The DNA of the CDR3 is TGTGCCAGCAGTACTTCACTTCTAGCGGGCCCCTACAATGAGCAGTTCTTC.

This sequence joins TRBV7-9 and TRBJ2-3; D unclear. Germline CDR1 and CDR2: SEHNR and FQNEAQ (reference sequence). The V and J ends lost 0 bases and 2 bases respectively, with 9 bases between them. The CDR3 has 15 residues. This CDR3 is CASSLALDLTDTQYF. Written as DNA, the CDR3 is TGTGCCAGCAGCTTAGCGCTGGACCTCACAGATACGCAGTATTTT.

V is TRBV29-1 and J is TRBJ2-1; D unclear. CDR1 and CDR2 from the germline V gene are SQVTM and ANQGSEA. This CDR3 comprises 15 residues. Trimming took 4 bases from V and 8 from J, leaving 21 bases between them. The CDR3 loop reads CSVVLQASGLYEQFF. CDR3 bases: TGCAGCGTTGTTCTGCAAGCATCCGGTTTGTATGAGCAGTTCTTC.

This clonotype came up a few times. This chain uses TRBV12-5 with TRBJ1-5; 10 bases map to TRBD1. V trimming: 5 bases; J trimming: 4 bases; junction bases outside the gene matches: 8. This CDR3 has 16 amino acids. The germline gives CDR1 LGHNT, CDR2 FRNRAP. The CDR3 region has the DNA TGTGCTAGTGGTCCTTCCGGGACAGGGGCAAATCAGCCCCAGCATTTT. Its protein product is CASGPSGTGANQPQHF.

Only one count was recorded for this clonotype. The rearrangement uses TRBV5-1 and TRBJ1-2; 11 bases match TRBD1. CDR3 length: 13 amino acids. CDR1 and CDR2 from the germline V gene are SGHRS and YFSETQ. V lost 3 bases to trimming and J lost 9 bases; unmatched junction nucleotides: 4. The CDR3: CASSSGQGASYTF. The CDR3 DNA sequence: TGCGCCAGCAGCTCCGGACAGGGGGCGAGCTACACCTTC.

CDR3 in amino acids: CASSWGIGRGYYNEQFF. As DNA, the CDR3 is TGTGCCAGCAGCTGGGGGATAGGGCGGGGGTACTACAATGAGCAGTTCTTC. The chain carries TRBV5-5 and TRBJ2-1; TRBD2 aligns across 7 bases. The CDR3 totals 17 residues. Per the germline V gene, CDR1 is SGHKS and CDR2 is YYEKEE (reference sequence). Trimming at V came to 3 bases and at J to 3 bases, leaving 12 bases not matched to a gene.

This clonotype has just a few counts. The chain is built from TRBV12-3 or TRBV12-4 and TRBJ2-6; 8 bases are a match to TRBD1. This CDR3 region has 16 residues. Trimming at V came to 5 bases and at J to 6 bases, leaving 9 bases not matched to a gene. Here the CDR3 reads CASSPYYRGKANVLTF. The CDR3 coding sequence is TGTGCCAGCAGTCCTTACTACAGGGGGAAGGCCAACGTCCTGACTTTC.

V is TRBV5-1 and J is TRBJ2-1, with D perhaps matching TRBD1 (5 bases). This CDR3 has 12 amino acids. The germline V and J ends were trimmed by 0 bases and 9 bases, with 7 bases remaining between them. Germline lookup yields CDR1 SGHRS and CDR2 YFSETQ. The CDR3 loop is CASSLVGAEQFF. CDR3 bases: TGCGCCAGCAGCTTGGTTGGGGCTGAGCAGTTCTTC.

In this sample, this clonotype turned up a few times. The rearrangement joins TRBV20-1 to TRBJ1-2; a possible D gene is TRBD1 (5 bases). V was pared by 1 base and J by 2 bases, with 14 bases between. This CDR3 comprises 15 residues. The germline V gene has CDR1 DFQATT and CDR2 SNEGSKA (reference sequence). CDR3 sequence (DNA): TGCAGTGCTAGAGGATTGGCATGGGGGAACTATGGCTACACCTTC. This translates into CSARGLAWGNYGYTF.

The rearrangement joins TRBV14 to TRBJ2-7; D call uncertain. V was cut by 4 bases and J by 6 bases, with 13 bases left in between. The CDR3 runs to 13 residues. Germline V gene lookup returns CDR1 SGHDN and CDR2 FVKESK. For the CDR3, the DNA is TGTGCCAGCAGCCCGACGGGTTCCGGCGAGCAGTACTTC. Translated: CASSPTGSGEQYF.

The gene calls are TRBV19 and TRBJ2-1; 8 bases are shared with TRBD1. V trimming: 1 base; J trimming: 7 bases; junction bases outside the gene matches: 6. CDR1 is LNHDA, CDR2 SQIVND, per germline (reference sequence). The CDR3 covers 15 residues. The chain's CDR3 is CASSIVSRGQNEQFF. In DNA form, the CDR3 reads TGTGCCAGTAGTATAGTGTCCAGGGGGCAAAATGAGCAGTTCTTC.

This clonotype was seen only a few times. J is TRBJ2-7 and V is TRBV7-8; D uncertain. CDR1 SGHVS and CDR2 FQNEAQ come from the germline V gene. Trimming took off 5 bases at V and 4 bases at J, with 12 bases between the two ends. This CDR3 is built from 13 residues. CDR3 DNA sequence: TGTGCCAGCAGCCCTGGAGAGGTATACGAGCAGTACTTC. Residues: CASSPGEVYEQYF.

The V and J genes are TRBV5-5 and TRBJ2-3, with 8 bases matching TRBD2. This CDR3 contains 16 residues. The J segment lost 3 bases and the V segment lost 1 base, leaving 7 bases of the junction unmatched. CDR1 is SGHKS, CDR2 YYEKEE, per germline (reference sequence). In nucleotides, the CDR3 is TGTGCCAGCAGCTTGAAGGCGGGGGGCGTTACAGATACGCAGTATTTT. It yields the protein CASSLKAGGVTDTQYF.

This rearrangement joins TRBV12-5 to TRBJ2-7, with 8 bases that match TRBD2. The CDR3 loop spans 17 amino acids. Germline CDR1 LGHNT, CDR2 FRNRAP. Trimming took 1 base from V and 7 from J; bases not matched to a gene: 15. CDR3: CASGLGTTSDSYNEQYF. CDR3 bases: TGTGCTAGTGGTTTGGGGACGACTAGCGACTCCTACAATGAGCAGTACTTC.

This clonotype was observed many times. V gene TRBV12-3 or TRBV12-4 combines with J gene TRBJ2-7; D is possibly TRBD1 or TRBD2 (5 bases each). The ends were cut back, 2 bases at V and 4 bases at J, with 9 bases in the middle. The CDR3 contains 13 residues. The CDR3 DNA reads as TGTGCCAGCAGTTTAAGGGGACCATACGAGCAGTACTTC. It encodes CASSLRGPYEQYF.

This clonotype was seen a handful of times. The J gene is TRBJ2-6, the V gene TRBV6-1; D ambiguous. From germline, CDR1 is MNHNS and CDR2 SASEGT. This CDR3 comprises 14 residues. The ends were cut back, 6 bases at V and 2 bases at J, with 8 bases in the middle. The DNA of the CDR3 is TGTGCCAGCAGCGACCAGACTGGGGCCAACGTCCTGACTTTC. This codes for CASSDQTGANVLTF.

There are many counts of this clonotype. The genes are TRBV5-1 and TRBJ2-3; possible D gene TRBD2, 7 bases. CDR3 length: 17 amino acids. CDR1 is SGHRS and CDR2 is YFSETQ in the germline V gene. V lost 0 bases and J lost 0, with 14 bases in between. The DNA of the CDR3 is TGCGCCAGCAGCTTGGCGGGGGGCCCTGCTAGCACAGATACGCAGTATTTT. It translates to CASSLAGGPASTDTQYF.

This rearrangement joins TRBV4-2 to TRBJ2-5; TRBD2 matches at 7 bases. J was trimmed by 1 base and V by 3 bases; bases with no gene match: 14. Per germline, CDR1 LGHNA and CDR2 YNFKEQ. The CDR3 runs 18 residues. The CDR3 sequence is CASSQLNPAGILQETQYF. CDR3 DNA sequence: TGTGCCAGCAGCCAGCTAAACCCAGCGGGGATTCTCCAAGAGACCCAGTACTTC.

As concerns this clonotype: At one end the junction does not follow the germline gene, possibly because of a read error. The chain's CDR3 is CVSSQEGPSPGTQYF. DNA of the CDR3: TGTGTCAGCAGCCAAGAAGGACCGTCCCCGGGGACCCAGTACTTC. The chain is built from TRBV3-1 and TRBJ2-5; D remains ambiguous. Germline V gene sequence: CDR1 LGHDT, CDR2 YNNKEL (reference sequence). There are 15 residues in the CDR3.

The chain couples TRBV18 to TRBJ2-2; D is possibly TRBD2 (6 bases). CDR1 and CDR2 (germline): KGHSH, LQKENI. The CDR3 sequence is 14 residues long. The V and J ends lost 2 bases and 5 bases respectively, with 9 bases between them. CDR3 in amino acids: CASSPKEGTGELFF. In nucleotides, the CDR3 is TGTGCCAGCTCACCAAAGGAGGGGACCGGGGAGCTGTTTTTT.

The rearrangement joins TRBV6-6 to TRBJ1-4; 7 nucleotides match TRBD1. Germline values: CDR1 MNHNY, CDR2 SVGAGI (reference sequence). The CDR3 length is 15 residues. Losses at the gene ends were 0 bases for V and 8 bases for J; bases not matched to a gene: 6. In DNA, the CDR3 is TGTGCCAGCAGTTACTCTGAGGGGGCGAGAGAAAAACTGTTTTTT. Amino acids: CASSYSEGAREKLFF.

This chain links TRBV30 with TRBJ2-1; 8 bases fit TRBD2. V was pared by 6 bases and J by 0 bases, with 4 bases of the junction left unmatched. This CDR3 comprises 14 residues. Per germline, CDR1 GTSNPN and CDR2 SVGIG (reference sequence). CDR3 protein: CACLRGGSYNEQFF. The CDR3 DNA reads TGTGCCTGCCTCCGGGGGGGCTCCTACAATGAGCAGTTCTTC.